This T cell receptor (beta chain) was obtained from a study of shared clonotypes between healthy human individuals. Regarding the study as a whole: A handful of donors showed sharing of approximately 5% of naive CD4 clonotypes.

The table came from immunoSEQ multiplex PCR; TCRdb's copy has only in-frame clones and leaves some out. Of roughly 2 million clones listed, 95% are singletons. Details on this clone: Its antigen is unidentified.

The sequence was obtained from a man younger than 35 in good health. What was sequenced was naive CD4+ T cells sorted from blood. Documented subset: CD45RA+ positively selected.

The DNA for the CDR3 is TGTGCCAGCAGTTACCTGACTAGCCCCTTTGAGCAGTTCTTC. Amino acid sequence: CASSYLTSPFEQFF. This chain uses TRBV6-5 with TRBJ2-1, with 7 positions matching TRBD2. Germline V gene data show CDR1 as MNHEY and CDR2 as SVGAGI. V shed 2 bases and J 9 bases; nucleotides not matched to a gene: 7. CDR3 length: 14 residues.